Listed below are T cell receptor beta chains from one sample, sequenced in a study of T cell responses to AZD1222 COVID-19 vaccine. Produced via immunoSEQ multiplex PCR; TCRdb's table is partial and in-frame only. The repertoire holds 55,000 to 85,000 clones, about four fifths seen once, with 8% to 10% in the top ten. Sequenced here: peripheral blood, sampled on day 0 of AZD1222 vaccination. These TCRs come from an adult in good health. Both conserved end residues are part of each CDR3.

>TRBJ1-5|TRBV11-2
CASSTTGAGNQPQHF
>TRBJ1-2|TRBV27
CASSLSPRQDYTF
>TRBJ1-2|TRBV5-1
CASRLGQGTYGYTF
>TRBJ1-5|TRBV6-5
CASSYDRVNLQPQHF
>TRBJ2-3|TRBV5-1
CASSLTGSPDTQYF
>TRBJ2-5|TRBV15
CATSRVREQTQYF
>TRBJ1-4|TRBV7-9
CASSLGQSNEKLFF
>TRBJ1-2|TRBV21-1
CASRQGDYGYTF
>TRBJ1-2|TRBV2
CASREGQAGGYTF
>TRBJ2-7|TRBV11-2
CASSQGTGVYEQYF
>TRBJ2-2|TRBV18
CASSPVGNGELFF
>TRBJ2-7|TRBV7-2
CASSFAGTGNYEQYF
>TRBJ1-5|TRBV27
CASSTPPEPQHF
>TRBJ1-2|TRBV9
CASSEKGAPYYGYTF
>TRBJ2-6|TRBV19
CASSISRVGANVLTF
>TRBJ1-6|TRBV9
CASSVDHGVGSPLHF
>TRBJ1-5|TRBV6-6
CASSKTGGNPQHF
>TRBJ1-6|TRBV7-9
CAVHTSQYNSPLHF
>TRBJ2-7|TRBV25-1
CASSDPHRQGTYEQYF
>TRBJ2-1|TRBV19
CASSIPSGGRNEQFF
>TRBJ2-3|TRBV7-9
CASSRQGIVDTQYF
>TRBJ1-3|TRBV5-6
CASSLGGVSGNTIYF
>TRBJ1-3|TRBV9
CASSVATQGPRTGNTIYF
>TRBJ1-5|TRBV4-1
CASSQEYRLNQPQHF
>TRBJ2-7|TRBV7-9
CASSPRQGAYEQYF
>TRBJ1-6|TRBV16
CASSHSFWVSTGSPLHF
>TRBJ2-2|TRBV7-3
CASSSQGTRGGGELFF
>TRBJ1-2|TRBV7-8
CASSLLGGRSYTF
>TRBJ2-5|TRBV3-1/TRBV3-2
CASSQDRGETQYF
>TRBJ1-1|TRBV7-8
CASSQIDRPNTEAFF
>TRBJ1-6|TRBV5-4
CASSLGGWSYNSPLHF
>TRBJ2-5|TRBV5-4
CASSLERGGETQYF
>TRBJ2-1|TRBV6-2/TRBV6-3
CASSPNIYNEQFF
>TRBJ1-1|TRBV9
CASSPGGHLMNTEAFF
>TRBJ1-2|TRBV10-3
CAISGRSDGSYGYTF
>TRBJ1-2|TRBV7-9
CASSLARGEWDYGYTF
>TRBJ2-3|TRBV6-5
CASRLILTQYF
>TRBJ1-4|TRBV18
CASSPPIGGSTEKLFF
>TRBJ1-2|TRBV28
CASSGMVGVSTGYTF
>TRBJ1-3|TRBV11-3
CASSLDQVGSGNTIYF
>TRBJ2-5|TRBV5-6
CASSVGQGHLYQETQYF
>TRBJ1-1|TRBV28
CASSPAPFTEAFF
>TRBJ1-3|TRBV7-8
CASSPRGSGNTIYF
>TRBJ2-2|TRBV3-1/TRBV3-2
CASSPTMADTGELFF
>TRBJ1-1|TRBV2
CASSEQRPPATEAFF
>TRBJ1-2|TRBV3-1/TRBV3-2
CASSPGQGRSEYTF
>TRBJ1-3|TRBV5-6
CASSFSGVTGNTIYF
>TRBJ1-1|TRBV30
CASHTRGVGTEAFF
>TRBJ1-1|TRBV18
CASSPPSRNTEAFF
>TRBJ1-2|TRBV6-5
CASIRQPQGDGYTF
>TRBJ1-3|TRBV6-5
CASSSPENTIYF
>TRBJ1-2|TRBV28
CASSSGSYGYTF
>TRBJ1-2|TRBV3-1/TRBV3-2
CASGQTGGGGYTF
>TRBJ2-6|TRBV30
CAWSRDRGPPLSSGANVLTF
>TRBJ1-5|TRBV28
CASSTLRGVNQPQHF
>TRBJ2-2|TRBV5-8
CASSRGATSNTGELFF
>TRBJ2-3|TRBV9
CASSVVGSTDTQYF
>TRBJ1-3|TRBV5-4
CASTLGGSGNTIYF
>TRBJ2-2|TRBV18
CASSPNPGAITGELFF